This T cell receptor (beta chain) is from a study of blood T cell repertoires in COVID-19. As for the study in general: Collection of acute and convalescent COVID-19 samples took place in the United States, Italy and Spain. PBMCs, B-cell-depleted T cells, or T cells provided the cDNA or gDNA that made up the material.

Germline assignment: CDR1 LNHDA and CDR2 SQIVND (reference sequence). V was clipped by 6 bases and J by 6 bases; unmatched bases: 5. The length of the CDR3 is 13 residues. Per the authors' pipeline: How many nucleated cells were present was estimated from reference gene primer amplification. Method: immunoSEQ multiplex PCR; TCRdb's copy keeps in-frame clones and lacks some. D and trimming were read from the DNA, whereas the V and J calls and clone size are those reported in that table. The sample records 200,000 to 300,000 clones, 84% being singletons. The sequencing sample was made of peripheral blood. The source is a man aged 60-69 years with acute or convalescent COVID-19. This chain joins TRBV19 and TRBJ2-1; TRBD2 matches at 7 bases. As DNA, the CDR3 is TGTGCCAGTAGCGTGGGGGAGGGCAATGAGCAGTTCTTC. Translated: CASSVGEGNEQFF.